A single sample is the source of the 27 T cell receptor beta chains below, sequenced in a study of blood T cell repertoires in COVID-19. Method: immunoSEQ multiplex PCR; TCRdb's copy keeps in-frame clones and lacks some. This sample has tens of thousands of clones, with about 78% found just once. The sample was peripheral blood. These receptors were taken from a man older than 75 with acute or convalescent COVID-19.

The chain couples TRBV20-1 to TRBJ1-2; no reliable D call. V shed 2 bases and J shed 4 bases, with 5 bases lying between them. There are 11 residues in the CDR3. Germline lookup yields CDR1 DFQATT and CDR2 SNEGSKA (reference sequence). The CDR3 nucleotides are TGCAGTGCTAGATCGGGCTATGGCTACACCTTC. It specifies CSARSGYGYTF.

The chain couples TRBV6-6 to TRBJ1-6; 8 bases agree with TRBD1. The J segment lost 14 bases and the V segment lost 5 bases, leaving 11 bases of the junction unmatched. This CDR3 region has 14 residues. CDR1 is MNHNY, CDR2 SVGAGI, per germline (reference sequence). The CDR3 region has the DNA TGTGCCAGCAGTCTAGGACAGGGACTGCCTACCCTCCACTTT. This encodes CASSLGQGLPTLHF.

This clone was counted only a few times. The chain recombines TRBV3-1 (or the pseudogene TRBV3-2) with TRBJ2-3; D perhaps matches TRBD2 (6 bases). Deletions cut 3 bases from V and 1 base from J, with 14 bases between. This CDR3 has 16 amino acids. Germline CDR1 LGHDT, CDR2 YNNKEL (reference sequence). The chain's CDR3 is CASSHGAGLGTDTQYF. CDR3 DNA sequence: TGTGCCAGCAGCCATGGCGCGGGGCTCGGCACAGATACGCAGTATTTT.

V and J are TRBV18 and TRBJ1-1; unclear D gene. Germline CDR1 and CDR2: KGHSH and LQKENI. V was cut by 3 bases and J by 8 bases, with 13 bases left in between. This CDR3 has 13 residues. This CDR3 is CASSPMGLAEAFF. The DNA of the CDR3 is TGTGCCAGCTCACCGATGGGTTTAGCAGAAGCTTTCTTT.

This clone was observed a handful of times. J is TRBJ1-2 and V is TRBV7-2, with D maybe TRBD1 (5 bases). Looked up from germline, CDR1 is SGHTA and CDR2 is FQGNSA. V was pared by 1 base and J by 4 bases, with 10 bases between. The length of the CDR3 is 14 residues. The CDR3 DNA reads TGTGCCAGCAGCTTAGAAGCGGGGCCCTATGGCTACACCTTC. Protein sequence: CASSLEAGPYGYTF.

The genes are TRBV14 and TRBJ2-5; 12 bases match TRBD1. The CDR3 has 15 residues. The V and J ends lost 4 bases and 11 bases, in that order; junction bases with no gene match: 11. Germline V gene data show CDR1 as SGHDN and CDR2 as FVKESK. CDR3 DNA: TGTGCCAGCAGCCCACCGGGACAGGGGGCTATTCGTCAGTACTTC. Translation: CASSPPGQGAIRQYF.

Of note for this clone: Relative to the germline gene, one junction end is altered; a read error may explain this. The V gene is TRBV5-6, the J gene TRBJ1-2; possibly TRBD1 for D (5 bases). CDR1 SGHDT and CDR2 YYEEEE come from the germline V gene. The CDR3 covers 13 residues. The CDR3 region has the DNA TGTGCCAGCAGATTGGACACTAACTATGGCTACACCTTC. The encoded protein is CASRLDTNYGYTF.

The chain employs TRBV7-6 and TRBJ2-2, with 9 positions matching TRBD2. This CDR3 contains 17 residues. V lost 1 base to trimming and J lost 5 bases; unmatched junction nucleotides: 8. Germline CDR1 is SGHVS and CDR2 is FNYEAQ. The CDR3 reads CASSLVRLAESTGELFF. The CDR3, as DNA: TGTGCCAGCAGCTTAGTCCGACTAGCGGAGTCGACCGGGGAGCTGTTTTTT.

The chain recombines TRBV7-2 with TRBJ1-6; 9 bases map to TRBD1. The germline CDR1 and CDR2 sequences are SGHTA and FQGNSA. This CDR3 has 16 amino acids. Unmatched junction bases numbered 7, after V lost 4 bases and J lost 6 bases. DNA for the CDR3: TGTGCCAGCAGCTACCGGACAGGGGATAGTAATTCACCCCTCCACTTT. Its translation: CASSYRTGDSNSPLHF.

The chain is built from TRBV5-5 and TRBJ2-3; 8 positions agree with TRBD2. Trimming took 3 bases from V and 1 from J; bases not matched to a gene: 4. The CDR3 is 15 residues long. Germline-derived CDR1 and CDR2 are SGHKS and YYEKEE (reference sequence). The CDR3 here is CASSSKLAGTDTQYF. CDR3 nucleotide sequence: TGTGCCAGCAGCTCAAAACTAGCGGGCACAGATACGCAGTATTTT. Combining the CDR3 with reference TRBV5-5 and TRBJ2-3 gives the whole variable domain DAGVTQSPTHLIKTRGQQVTLRCSPISGHKSVSWYQQVLGQGPQFIFQYYEKEERGRGNFPDRFSARQFPNYSSELNVNALLLGDSALYLCASSSKLAGTDTQYFGPGTRLTVL.

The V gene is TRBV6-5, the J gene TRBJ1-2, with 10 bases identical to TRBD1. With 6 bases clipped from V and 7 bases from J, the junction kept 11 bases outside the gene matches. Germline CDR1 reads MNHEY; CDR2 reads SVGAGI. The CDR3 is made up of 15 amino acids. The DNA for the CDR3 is TGTGCCAGCAGCCCGGGGGGGGACAGGGGAGCTGGCTACACCTTC. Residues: CASSPGGDRGAGYTF.

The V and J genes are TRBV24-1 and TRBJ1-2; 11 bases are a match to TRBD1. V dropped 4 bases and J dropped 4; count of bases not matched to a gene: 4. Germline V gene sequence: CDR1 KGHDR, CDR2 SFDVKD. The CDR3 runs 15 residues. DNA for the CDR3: TGTGCCACCAGTGAGGGGGGACAGGGGGGCTATGGCTACACCTTC. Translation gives CATSEGGQGGYGYTF.

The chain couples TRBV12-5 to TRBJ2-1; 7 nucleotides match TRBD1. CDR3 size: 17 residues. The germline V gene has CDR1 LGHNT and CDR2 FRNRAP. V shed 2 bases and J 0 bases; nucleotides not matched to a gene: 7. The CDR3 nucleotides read TGTGCTAGTGGTTTGAACAGGGGCCCAAGCTCCTACAATGAGCAGTTCTTC. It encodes CASGLNRGPSSYNEQFF. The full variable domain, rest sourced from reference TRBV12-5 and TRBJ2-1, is DARVTQTPRHKVTEMGQEVTMRCQPILGHNTVFWYRQTMMQGLELLAYFRNRAPLDDSGMPKDRFSAEMPDATLATLKIQPSEPRDSAVYFCASGLNRGPSSYNEQFFGPGTRLTVL.

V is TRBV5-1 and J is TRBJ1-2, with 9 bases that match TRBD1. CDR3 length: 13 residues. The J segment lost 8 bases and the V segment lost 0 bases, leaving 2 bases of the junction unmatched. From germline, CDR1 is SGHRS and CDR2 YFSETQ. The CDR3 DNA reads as TGCGCCAGCAGCTTGGGGACAGGGGCCGGCTACACCTTC. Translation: CASSLGTGAGYTF.

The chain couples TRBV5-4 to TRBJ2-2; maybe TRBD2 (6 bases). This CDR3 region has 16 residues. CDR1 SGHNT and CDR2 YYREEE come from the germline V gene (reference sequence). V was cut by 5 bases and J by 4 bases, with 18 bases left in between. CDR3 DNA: TGTGCCAGCAGACCCGGAGGGGAGACGGGCACCGGGGAGCTGTTTTTT. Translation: CASRPGGETGTGELFF.

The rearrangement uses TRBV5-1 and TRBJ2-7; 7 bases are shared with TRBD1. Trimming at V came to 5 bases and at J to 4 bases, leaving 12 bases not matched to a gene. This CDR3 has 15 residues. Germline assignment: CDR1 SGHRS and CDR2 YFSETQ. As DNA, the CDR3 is TGCGCCAGCAGTCCCGGGACAGTTATTTCTTACGAGCAGTACTTC. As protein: CASSPGTVISYEQYF.

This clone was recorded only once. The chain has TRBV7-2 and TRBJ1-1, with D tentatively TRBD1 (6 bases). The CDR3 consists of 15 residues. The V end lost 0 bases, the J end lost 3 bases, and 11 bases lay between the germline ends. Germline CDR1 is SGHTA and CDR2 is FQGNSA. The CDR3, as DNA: TGTGCCAGCAGCTTAGCACCGCAGGGGTACACTGAAGCTTTCTTT. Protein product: CASSLAPQGYTEAFF.

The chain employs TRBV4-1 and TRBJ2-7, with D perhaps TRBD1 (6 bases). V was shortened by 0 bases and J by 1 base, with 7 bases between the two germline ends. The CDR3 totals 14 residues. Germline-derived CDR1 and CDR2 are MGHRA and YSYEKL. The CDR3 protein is CASSQEQGSYEQYF. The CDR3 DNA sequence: TGCGCCAGCAGCCAAGAACAGGGATCCTACGAGCAGTACTTC.

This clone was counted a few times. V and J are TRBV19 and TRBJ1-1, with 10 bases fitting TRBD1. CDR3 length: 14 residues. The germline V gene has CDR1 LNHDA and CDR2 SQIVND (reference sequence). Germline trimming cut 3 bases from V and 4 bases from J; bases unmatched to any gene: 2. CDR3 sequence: CASSMGQGSTEAFF. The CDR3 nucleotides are TGTGCCAGTAGTATGGGACAGGGGTCCACTGAAGCTTTCTTT. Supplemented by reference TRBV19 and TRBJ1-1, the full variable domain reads DGGITQSPKYLFRKEGQNVTLSCEQNLNHDAMYWYRQDPGQGLRLIYYSQIVNDFQKGDIAEGYSVSREKKESFPLTVTSAQKNPTAFYLCASSMGQGSTEAFFGQGTRLTVV.

The CDR3 DNA is TGCGCCAGCACAGGGGGGAGCACAGATACGCAGTATTTT. This translates into CASTGGSTDTQYF. The chain links TRBV10-2 to TRBJ2-3; possible D gene TRBD1, 7 bases. V was trimmed by 7 bases and J by 0 bases, leaving 8 bases between them. The CDR3 has 13 residues. Germline loops: CDR1 WSHSY, CDR2 SAAADI.

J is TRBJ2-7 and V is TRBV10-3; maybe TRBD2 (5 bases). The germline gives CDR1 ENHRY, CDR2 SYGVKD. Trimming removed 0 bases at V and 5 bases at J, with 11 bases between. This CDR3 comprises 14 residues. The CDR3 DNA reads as TGTGCCATCAGTGAGTCGGAGAGGGCGGACGAGCAGTACTTC. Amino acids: CAISESERADEQYF.

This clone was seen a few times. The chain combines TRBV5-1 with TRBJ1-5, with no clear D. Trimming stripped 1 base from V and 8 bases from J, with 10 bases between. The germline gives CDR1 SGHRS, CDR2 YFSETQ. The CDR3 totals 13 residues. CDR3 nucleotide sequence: TGCGCCAGCAGCTTGAATCGGGGAGAGCCCCAGCATTTT. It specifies CASSLNRGEPQHF.

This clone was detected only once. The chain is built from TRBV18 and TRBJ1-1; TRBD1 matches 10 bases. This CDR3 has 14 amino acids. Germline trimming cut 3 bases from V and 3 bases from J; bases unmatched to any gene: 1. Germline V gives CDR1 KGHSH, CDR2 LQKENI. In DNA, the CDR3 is TGTGCCAGCTCACCCGGGACAGGGGACACTGAAGCTTTCTTT. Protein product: CASSPGTGDTEAFF.

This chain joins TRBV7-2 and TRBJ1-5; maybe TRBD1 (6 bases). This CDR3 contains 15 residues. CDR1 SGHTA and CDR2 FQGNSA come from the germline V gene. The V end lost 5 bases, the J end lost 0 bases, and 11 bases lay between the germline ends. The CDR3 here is CASSAGTSSNQPQHF. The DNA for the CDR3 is TGTGCCAGCAGCGCAGGGACAAGTAGCAATCAGCCCCAGCATTTT.

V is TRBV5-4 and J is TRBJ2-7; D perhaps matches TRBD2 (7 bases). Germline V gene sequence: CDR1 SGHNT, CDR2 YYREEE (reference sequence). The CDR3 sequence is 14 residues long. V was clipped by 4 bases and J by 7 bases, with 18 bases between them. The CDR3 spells CASSHGGRGGEQYF. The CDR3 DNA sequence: TGTGCCAGCAGCCACGGGGGGCGAGGAGGAGAGCAGTACTTC.

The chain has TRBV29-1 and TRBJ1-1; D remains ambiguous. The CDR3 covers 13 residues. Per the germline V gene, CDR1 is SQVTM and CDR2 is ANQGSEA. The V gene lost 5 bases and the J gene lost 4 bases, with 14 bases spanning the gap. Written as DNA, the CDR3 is TGCAGCGTTCTCGCGCGGAAAGGCACTGAAGCTTTCTTT. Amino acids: CSVLARKGTEAFF.

The CDR3 loop is CASTGTYGYTF. The DNA of the CDR3 is TGTGCCAGCACAGGTACCTATGGCTACACCTTC. The chain links TRBV6-5 to TRBJ1-2; D gene ambiguous. V gave up 7 bases and J gave up 4 bases, with 7 bases separating them. Germline loops: CDR1 MNHEY, CDR2 SVGAGI. This CDR3 is 11 amino acids long.